This T cell receptor beta chain was captured by sequencing in a study of shared clonotypes between healthy human individuals. On the study more broadly: Donors had three CD4 naive, three CD4 memory, two CD8 naive and one CD8 memory plate apiece. Regarding the study as a whole: Estimated richness was generally greater in naive than memory subsets.

Losses at the gene ends were 4 bases for V and 0 bases for J; bases not matched to a gene: 7. The CDR3 is made up of 16 amino acids. Germline lookup yields CDR1 SGHRS and CDR2 YFSETQ. In the sorted-subset replicate PCRs, 200 ng DNA, roughly 29,000 T cell genomes, was used. Profiling relied on immunoSEQ multiplex PCR, and the TCRdb table lists in-frame clones only, not all of them. The data hold about 960,000 clones, with roughly 72% observed a single time. A note on this clone: Its antigen is still unknown.

This receptor was identified in a man in his late teens or twenties in good health. The chain carries TRBV5-1 and TRBJ2-3; the match to TRBD2 covers 8 bases. Sequences were obtained from memory CD4+ T cells sorted from blood. Subset described: CD45RA-negative fraction. CDR3 DNA: TGCGCCAGCAGCCCCTGGTCTAGCGGGAGCACAGATACGCAGTATTTT. Translated: CASSPWSSGSTDTQYF.